This T cell receptor beta chain was retrieved from a study of blood T cell repertoires in COVID-19. Study-wide background: From T cells, B-cell-depleted T cells, or PBMCs came the material, which was cDNA or gDNA.

This study enrolled people aged roughly 18 to 90 from 20 to 25 US geographic areas. Cohort assignment relied on participant-reported clinical history. CDR3 length: 14 residues. V dropped 3 bases and J dropped 1 base, with 9 bases sitting between them. The germline CDR1 and CDR2 sequences are LNHDA and SQIVND (reference sequence). The table came from immunoSEQ multiplex PCR; TCRdb's copy has only in-frame clones and leaves some out. This sample has about 160,000 clones, with approximately 84% found just once. The chain has TRBV19 and TRBJ1-1; D is perhaps TRBD1 (5 bases). This sequence originates from a woman between 35 and 50 years old with acute COVID-19. Source material: PBMCs or T cells enriched from blood (not recorded which). CDR3 nucleotides: TGTGCCAGTAGTATGTTGCAGGGGAACACTGAAGCTTTCTTT. Amino acid sequence: CASSMLQGNTEAFF.